The sequence of this T cell receptor (beta chain) was determined in a study of blood T cell repertoires in COVID-19. Assay: immunoSEQ multiplex PCR; the TCRdb copy retains only in-frame clones and omits some. Among some 50,000 clones listed, 70% to 85% were seen once. The ends lost 5 bases at V and 6 bases at J; junction bases unmatched: 4. CDR3 length: 15 residues. CDR1 is SGHDT and CDR2 is YYEEEE in the germline V gene. The specimen sequenced was peripheral blood. J is TRBJ2-1 and V is TRBV5-6; 14 positions match TRBD2. The receptor was derived from a man aged 50 to 60 with active COVID-19. In DNA, the CDR3 is TGTGCCAGCAGGTACGGACTAGCGGGGGGCAATGAGCAGTTCTTC. This gives the protein CASRYGLAGGNEQFF.